The entry that follows covers one T cell receptor beta chain sequence. This entry comes from a study of blood T cell repertoires in COVID-19. Study background: Sites in the United States, Italy and Spain provided acute and convalescent COVID-19 samples. In each case, the material was cDNA or gDNA derived from T cells, B-cell-depleted T cells, or PBMCs.

Authors' data handling: Reference gene primer amplification gave nucleated cell count estimates. TCRdb's copy holds only in-frame clones and misses some; the assay was immunoSEQ multiplex PCR. From that table come the V and J calls and clone size; the DNA was used to work out D and trimming. The sample lists about 140,000 clones, about 80% occurring once. CDR3 length: 14 amino acids. V was shortened by 5 bases and J by 3 bases, with 13 bases between the two germline ends. CDR1 is SGHTA, CDR2 FQGNSA, per germline. The sequence came from a human donor in a cohort sampled during active COVID-19. The chain carries TRBV7-2 and TRBJ1-2, with a tentative D call TRBD1 (6 bases). Sample: peripheral blood. CDR3 loop: CASSPGAQHYGYTF. In DNA, the CDR3 is TGTGCCAGCAGCCCAGGGGCGCAACACTATGGCTACACCTTC.